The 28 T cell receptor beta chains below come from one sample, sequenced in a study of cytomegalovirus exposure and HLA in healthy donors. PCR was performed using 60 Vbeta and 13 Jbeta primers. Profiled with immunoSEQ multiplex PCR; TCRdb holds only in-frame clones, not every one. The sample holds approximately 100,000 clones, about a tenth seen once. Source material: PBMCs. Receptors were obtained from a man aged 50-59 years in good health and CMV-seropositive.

The chain's CDR3 is CASSDEGGIGTGELFF. The DNA of the CDR3 is TGTGCCAGCAGTGACGAGGGCGGGATCGGAACCGGGGAGCTGTTTTTT. The chain couples TRBV6-4 to TRBJ2-2, with D possibly matching TRBD2 (6 bases). In germline, CDR1 is MRHNA, CDR2 SNTAGT. V dropped 2 bases and J dropped 5 bases, with 15 bases sitting between them. The length of the CDR3 is 16 residues.

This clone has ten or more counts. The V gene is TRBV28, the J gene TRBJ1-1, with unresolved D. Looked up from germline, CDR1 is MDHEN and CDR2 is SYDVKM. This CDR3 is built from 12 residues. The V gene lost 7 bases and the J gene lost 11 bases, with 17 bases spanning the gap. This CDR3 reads CASINVLGRAFF. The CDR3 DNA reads TGTGCCAGCATTAACGTGCTTGGGAGGGCTTTCTTT.

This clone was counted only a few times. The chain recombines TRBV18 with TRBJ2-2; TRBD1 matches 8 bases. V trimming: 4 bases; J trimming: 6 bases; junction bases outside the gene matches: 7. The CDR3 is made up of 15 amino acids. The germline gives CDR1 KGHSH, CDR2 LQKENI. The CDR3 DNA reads TGTGCCAGCTCACTGATCGGGGGACAGGCCGGGGAGCTGTTTTTT. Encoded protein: CASSLIGGQAGELFF.

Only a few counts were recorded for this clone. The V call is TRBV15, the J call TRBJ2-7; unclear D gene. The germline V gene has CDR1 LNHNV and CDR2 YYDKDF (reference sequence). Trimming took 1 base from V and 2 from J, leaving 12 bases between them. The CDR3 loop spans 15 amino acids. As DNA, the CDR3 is TGTGCCACCAGCAGAGGGCCCTTTACCCCCTACGAGCAGTACTTC. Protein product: CATSRGPFTPYEQYF.

CDR3 bases: TGTGCCAGCAGTTTGGGTAGAGGGTGGCTAGAGACCCAGTACTTC. It is translated as CASSLGRGWLETQYF. This chain links TRBV27 with TRBJ2-5, with D possibly matching TRBD2 (5 bases). Germline V gene lookup returns CDR1 MNHEY and CDR2 SMNVEV (reference sequence). Trimming left V 3 bases short and J 4 bases short, with 15 bases between. This CDR3 region has 15 residues.

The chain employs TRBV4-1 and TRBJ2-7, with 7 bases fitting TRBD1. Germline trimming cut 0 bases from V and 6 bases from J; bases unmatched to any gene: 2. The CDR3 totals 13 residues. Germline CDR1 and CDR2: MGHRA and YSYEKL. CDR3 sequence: CASSQESGGEQYF. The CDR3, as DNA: TGCGCCAGCAGCCAAGAATCAGGGGGCGAGCAGTACTTC.

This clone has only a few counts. The CDR3 DNA reads TGTGCCAGCAGCGTAGGTGGGACAGCCTACGAGCAGTACTTC. Protein sequence: CASSVGGTAYEQYF. This chain uses TRBV9 with TRBJ2-7, with 7 bases aligning to TRBD1. V lost 0 bases, J lost 2 bases, and 2 bases stayed unmatched. The CDR3 runs 14 residues. The germline gives CDR1 SGDLS, CDR2 YYNGEE.

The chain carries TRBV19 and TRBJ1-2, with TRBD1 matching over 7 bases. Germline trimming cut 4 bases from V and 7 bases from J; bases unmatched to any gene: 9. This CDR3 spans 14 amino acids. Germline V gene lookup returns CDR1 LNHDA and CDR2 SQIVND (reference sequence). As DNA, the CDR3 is TGTGCCAGTAGTACCGCGACAGGGTTTTCTGGCTACACCTTC. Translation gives CASSTATGFSGYTF.

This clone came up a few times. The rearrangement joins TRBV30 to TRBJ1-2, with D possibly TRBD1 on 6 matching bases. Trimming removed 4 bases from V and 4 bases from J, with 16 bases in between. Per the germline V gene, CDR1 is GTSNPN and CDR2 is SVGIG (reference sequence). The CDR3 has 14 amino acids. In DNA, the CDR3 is TGTGCCTGGAACCAGGGGATAACCTTCTATGGCTACACCTTC. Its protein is CAWNQGITFYGYTF.

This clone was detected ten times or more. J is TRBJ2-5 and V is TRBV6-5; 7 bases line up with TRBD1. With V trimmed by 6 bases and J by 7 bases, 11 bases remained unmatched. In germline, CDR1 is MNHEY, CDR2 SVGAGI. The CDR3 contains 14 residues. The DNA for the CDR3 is TGTGCCAGCAGAACAGGGGAAGGGAGAGGGACCCAGTACTTC. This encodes CASRTGEGRGTQYF.

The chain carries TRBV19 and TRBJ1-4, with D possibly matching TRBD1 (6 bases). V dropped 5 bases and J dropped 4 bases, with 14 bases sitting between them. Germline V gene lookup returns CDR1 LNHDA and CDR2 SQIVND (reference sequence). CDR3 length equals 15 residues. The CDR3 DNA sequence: TGTGCCAGTAGTGACTACACAGGGTTTAATGAAAAACTGTTTTTT. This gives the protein CASSDYTGFNEKLFF.

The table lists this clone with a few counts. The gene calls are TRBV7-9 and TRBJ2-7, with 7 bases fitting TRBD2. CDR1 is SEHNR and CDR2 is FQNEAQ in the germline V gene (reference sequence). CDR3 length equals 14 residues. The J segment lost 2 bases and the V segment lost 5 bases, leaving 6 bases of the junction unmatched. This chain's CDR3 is CASSALADTYEQYF. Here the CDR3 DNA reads TGTGCCAGCAGCGCGCTAGCGGACACCTACGAGCAGTACTTC.

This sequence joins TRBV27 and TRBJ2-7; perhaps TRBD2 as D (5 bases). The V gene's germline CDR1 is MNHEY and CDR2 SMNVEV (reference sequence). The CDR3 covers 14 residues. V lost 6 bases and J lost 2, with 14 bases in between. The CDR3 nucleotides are TGTGCCAGCAGCCATGGTGAGGGTACCTACGAGCAGTACTTC. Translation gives CASSHGEGTYEQYF.

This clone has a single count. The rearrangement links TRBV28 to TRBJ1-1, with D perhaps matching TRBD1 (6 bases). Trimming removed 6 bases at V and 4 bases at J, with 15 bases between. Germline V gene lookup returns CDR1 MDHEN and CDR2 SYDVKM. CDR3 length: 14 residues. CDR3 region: CASRWGGGSTEAFF. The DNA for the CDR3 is TGTGCCAGCAGATGGGGAGGGGGGTCCACTGAAGCTTTCTTT.

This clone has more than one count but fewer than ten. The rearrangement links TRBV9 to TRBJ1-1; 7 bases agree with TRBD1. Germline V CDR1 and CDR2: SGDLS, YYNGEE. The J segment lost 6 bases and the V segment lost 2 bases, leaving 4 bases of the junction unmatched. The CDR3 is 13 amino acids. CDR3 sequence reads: CASSVNDRAEAFF. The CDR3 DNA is TGTGCCAGCAGCGTTAATGACAGGGCTGAAGCTTTCTTT.

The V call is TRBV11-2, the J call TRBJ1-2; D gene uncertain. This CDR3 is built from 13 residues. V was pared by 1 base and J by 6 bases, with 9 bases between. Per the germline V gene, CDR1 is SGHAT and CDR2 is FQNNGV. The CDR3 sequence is CASSLGTWDGYTF. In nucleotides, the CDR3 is TGTGCCAGCAGCTTAGGGACTTGGGATGGCTACACCTTC.

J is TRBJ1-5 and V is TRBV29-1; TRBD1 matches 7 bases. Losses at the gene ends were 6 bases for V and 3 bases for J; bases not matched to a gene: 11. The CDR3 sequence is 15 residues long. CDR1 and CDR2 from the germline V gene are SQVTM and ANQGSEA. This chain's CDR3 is CSVSGTEKDNQPQHF. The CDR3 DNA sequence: TGCAGCGTCTCCGGGACAGAGAAGGACAATCAGCCCCAGCATTTT.

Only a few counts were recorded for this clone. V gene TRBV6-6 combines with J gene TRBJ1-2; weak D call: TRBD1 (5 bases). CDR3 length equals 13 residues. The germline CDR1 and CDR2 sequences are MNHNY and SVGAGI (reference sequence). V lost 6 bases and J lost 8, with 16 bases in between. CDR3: CASSPLGGSGYTF. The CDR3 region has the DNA TGTGCCAGCAGCCCACTGGGGGGAAGCGGCTACACCTTC.

The DNA for the CDR3 is TGTGCCAGCAGTTTAACTTCCACAGATACGCAGTATTTT. The encoded protein is CASSLTSTDTQYF. This chain connects TRBV27 to TRBJ2-3; D is undetermined. CDR3 size: 13 residues. Germline lookup yields CDR1 MNHEY and CDR2 SMNVEV (reference sequence). Between the trimmed V and J ends, which lost 2 bases and 2 bases, there was a span of 5 bases.

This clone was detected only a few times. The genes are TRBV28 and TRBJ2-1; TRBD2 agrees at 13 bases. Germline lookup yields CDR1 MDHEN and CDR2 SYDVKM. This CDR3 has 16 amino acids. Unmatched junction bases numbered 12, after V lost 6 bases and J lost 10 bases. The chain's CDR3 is CASSTTGLAGAWEQFF. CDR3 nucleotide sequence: TGTGCCAGCAGCACTACCGGACTAGCGGGAGCGTGGGAGCAGTTCTTC.

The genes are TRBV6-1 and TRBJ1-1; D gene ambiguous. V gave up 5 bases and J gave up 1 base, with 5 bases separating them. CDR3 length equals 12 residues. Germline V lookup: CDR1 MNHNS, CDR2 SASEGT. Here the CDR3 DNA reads TGTGCCAGCAGTTTCCAGAACACTGAAGCTTTCTTT. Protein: CASSFQNTEAFF.

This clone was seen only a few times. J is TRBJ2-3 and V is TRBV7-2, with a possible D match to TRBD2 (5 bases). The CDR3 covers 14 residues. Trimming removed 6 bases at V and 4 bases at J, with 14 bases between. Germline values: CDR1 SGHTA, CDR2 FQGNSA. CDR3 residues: CASRPSSSADTQYF. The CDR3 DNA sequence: TGTGCCAGCAGACCGTCTAGCTCGGCAGATACGCAGTATTTT.

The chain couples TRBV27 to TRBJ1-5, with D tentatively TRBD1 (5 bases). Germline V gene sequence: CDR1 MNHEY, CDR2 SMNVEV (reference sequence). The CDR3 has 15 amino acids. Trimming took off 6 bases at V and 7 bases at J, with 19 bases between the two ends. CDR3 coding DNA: TGTGCCAGCAGGCTGACGGCGGGGGTGGTCCAGCCCCAGCATTTT. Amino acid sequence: CASRLTAGVVQPQHF.

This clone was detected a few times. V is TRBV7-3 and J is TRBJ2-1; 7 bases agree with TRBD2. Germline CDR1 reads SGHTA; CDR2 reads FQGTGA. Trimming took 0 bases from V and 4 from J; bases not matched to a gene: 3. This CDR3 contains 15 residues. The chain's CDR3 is CASSLTRESYNEQFF. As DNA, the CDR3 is TGTGCCAGCAGCTTAACGCGGGAGAGTTACAATGAGCAGTTCTTC.

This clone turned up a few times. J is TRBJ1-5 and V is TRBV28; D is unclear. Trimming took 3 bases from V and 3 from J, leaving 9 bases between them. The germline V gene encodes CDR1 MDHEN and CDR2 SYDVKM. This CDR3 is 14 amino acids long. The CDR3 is CASSFGLNNQPQHF. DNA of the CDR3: TGTGCCAGCAGTTTCGGACTGAACAATCAGCCCCAGCATTTT.

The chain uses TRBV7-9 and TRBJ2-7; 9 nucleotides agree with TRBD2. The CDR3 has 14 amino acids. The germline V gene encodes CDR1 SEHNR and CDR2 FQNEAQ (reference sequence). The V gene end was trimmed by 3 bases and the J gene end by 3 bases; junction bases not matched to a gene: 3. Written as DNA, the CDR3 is TGTGCCAGCAGCTTGGGCGGGAGGGACTACGAGCAGTACTTC. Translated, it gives CASSLGGRDYEQYF.

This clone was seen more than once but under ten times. The CDR3 DNA follows: TGTGCCAGTAGTATCGACAGGGGGAGCAATCAGCCCCAGCATTTT. Protein: CASSIDRGSNQPQHF. The rearrangement links TRBV19 to TRBJ1-5, with 9 nucleotides matching TRBD1. CDR1 and CDR2 from the germline V gene are LNHDA and SQIVND (reference sequence). V lost 3 bases and J lost 1; bases outside the gene matches: 1. This CDR3 region has 15 residues.

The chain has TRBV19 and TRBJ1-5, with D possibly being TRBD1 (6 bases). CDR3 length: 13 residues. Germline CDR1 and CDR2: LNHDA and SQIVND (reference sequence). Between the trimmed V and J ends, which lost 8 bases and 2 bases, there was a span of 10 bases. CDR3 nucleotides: TGTGCCAGTTCAACAGGGCGCAATCAGCCCCAGCATTTT. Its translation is CASSTGRNQPQHF.